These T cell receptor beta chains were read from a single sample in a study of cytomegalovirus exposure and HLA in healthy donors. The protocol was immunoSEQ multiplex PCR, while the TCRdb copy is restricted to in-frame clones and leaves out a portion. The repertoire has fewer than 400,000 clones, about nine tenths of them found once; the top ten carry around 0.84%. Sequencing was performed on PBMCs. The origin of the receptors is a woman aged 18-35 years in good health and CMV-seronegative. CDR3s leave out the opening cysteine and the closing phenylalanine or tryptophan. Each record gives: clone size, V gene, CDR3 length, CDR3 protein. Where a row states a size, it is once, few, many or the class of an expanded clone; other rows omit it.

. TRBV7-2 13 ASSPQAVSGNTIY
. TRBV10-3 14 AISEDGEGVNTEAF
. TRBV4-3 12 ASSQGLAGYEQY
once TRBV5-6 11 ASSLFQGTEAF
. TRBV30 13 AWSGDRASTDTQY
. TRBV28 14 ASSLRPRGMGYGYT
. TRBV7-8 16 ASSSQGARLAGYNEQF
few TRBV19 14 ASSIGDREGNTEAF
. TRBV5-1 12 ASSPGGGAGELF
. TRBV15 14 ATSTPGTGGYNEQF
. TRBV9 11 ASRPGGNTEAF
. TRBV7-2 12 ASSSNTAYYGYT
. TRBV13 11 ASSLQRDTEAF
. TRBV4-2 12 ASSQVDSGNEQF
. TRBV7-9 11 ASNPTVYNEQF
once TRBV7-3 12 ASQTSARTGELF
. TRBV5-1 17 ASSLPLTGGQEYYNEQF
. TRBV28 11 ASSGQGDTEAF
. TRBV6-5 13 ASRPTTLTYNEQF
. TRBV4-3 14 ASSQEPGLAGNEQF
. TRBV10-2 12 ASSESRGNQPQH
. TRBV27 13 ASSPRTGGYNEQF
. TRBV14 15 ASSPPNGDSPNTEAF
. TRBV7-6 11 ASSLGPGYEQY
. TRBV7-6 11 ASSGGDRYEQY
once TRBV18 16 ASSPPGRVKSVGTEAF
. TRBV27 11 ASSSPDRATQY
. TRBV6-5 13 ASSYAAASTDTQY
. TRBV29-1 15 SVDWDLAPSSYNEQF
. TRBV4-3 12 ASSQETFVGELF
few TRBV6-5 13 ASSYDGQGNYEQY
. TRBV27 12 ASSFFRETNEQY
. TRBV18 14 ASSPLYQGAGDEQY
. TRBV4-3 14 ASSQGGQGSGQPQH
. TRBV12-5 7 ASGSPGT
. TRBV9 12 ASSGTGIANEQY
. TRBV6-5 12 ASRAQGNWEKLF
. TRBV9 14 ASSVESGGFQETQY
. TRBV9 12 ASKRTRSYNEQF
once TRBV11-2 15 ASSLLDRLYSTDTQY
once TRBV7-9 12 ASSPNSYEYGYT
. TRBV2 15 ASSEALLFGTEETQY
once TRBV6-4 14 ASSVTGGSGANVLT
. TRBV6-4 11 ASSFRQNTEAF
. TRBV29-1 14 SVSRLAGGGTGELF
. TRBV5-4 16 ASSSVEGFNPGANVLT
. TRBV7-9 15 ASSGQGADSGANVLT
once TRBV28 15 ASSFVPGGAMNTEAF
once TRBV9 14 ASSVMAGVAGNTIY
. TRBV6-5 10 ASSGLYNEQF
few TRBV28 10 ASSSPGGEQY
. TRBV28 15 ASSFSGLAESQETQY
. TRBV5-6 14 ASSYPQGARKNGYT
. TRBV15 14 ATSRALEATNEKLF
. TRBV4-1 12 ASSPWSAGEKLF
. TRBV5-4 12 ASSPGQVAYEQY
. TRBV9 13 ASSVLGGRKNEQF
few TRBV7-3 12 ASSRSGSDYGYT
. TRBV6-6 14 ASSRGDRVGNTEAF
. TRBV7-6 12 ASSPGQSSYEQY